The 32 T cell receptor beta chains presented below share a single source sample, sequenced in a study of blood T cell repertoires in COVID-19. The protocol was immunoSEQ multiplex PCR, while the TCRdb copy is restricted to in-frame clones and leaves out a portion. The sample has around 40,000 clones, about 86% seen once; the top ten hold around 41%. The sequenced sample consisted of peripheral blood. These receptors all stem from a woman aged 80 or over with active or convalescent COVID-19.

This clone has more than one count but fewer than ten. This chain uses TRBV19 with TRBJ2-7; 8 bases match TRBD1. This CDR3 region has 12 residues. V lost 8 bases and J lost 0; bases outside the gene matches: 0. Germline CDR1 and CDR2: LNHDA and SQIVND (reference sequence). CDR3 amino acids: CASQGASYEQYF. As DNA, the CDR3 is TGTGCCAGTCAGGGGGCCTCCTACGAGCAGTACTTC.

The chain's CDR3 is CASSQGGTGELFF. The DNA for the CDR3 is TGTGCCAGCAGCCAGGGAGGCACCGGGGAGCTGTTTTTT. The rearrangement links TRBV5-8 to TRBJ2-2; tentatively, D is TRBD2 (6 bases). Germline CDR1 reads SGHTS; CDR2 reads YDEGEE. The CDR3 has 13 amino acids. V was pared by 4 bases and J by 4 bases, with 8 bases between.

V usage is TRBV4-2 and J usage is TRBJ2-7; D possibly corresponds to TRBD2 (6 bases). V was cut by 0 bases and J by 6 bases, with 15 bases left in between. This CDR3 is built from 15 residues. CDR1 is LGHNA, CDR2 YNFKEQ, per germline. The CDR3 nucleotides read TGTGCCAGCAGCCAAGACTTGCTAGCGAGTGGCGAGCAGTACTTC. Protein: CASSQDLLASGEQYF.

This clone was detected only once. The V call is TRBV27, the J call TRBJ1-5; TRBD1 aligns across 10 bases. There are 19 residues in the CDR3. Germline V gene lookup returns CDR1 MNHEY and CDR2 SMNVEV (reference sequence). V lost 2 bases, J lost 4 bases, and 14 bases stayed unmatched. The CDR3 DNA sequence: TGTGCCAGCAGTTTAAAAAGGGACAGGGGCTGGGCGGTAAATCAGCCCCAGCATTTT. The encoded protein is CASSLKRDRGWAVNQPQHF.

J is TRBJ1-3 and V is TRBV5-1; D not resolved. Trimming shortened V by 3 bases and J by 0 bases, and 13 bases separated the two germline ends. The germline gives CDR1 SGHRS, CDR2 YFSETQ. The CDR3 has 16 amino acids. CDR3 bases: TGCGCCAGCAGCTCCCGGGGATTCGGCTCTGGAAACACCATATATTTT. Encoded protein: CASSSRGFGSGNTIYF.

J is TRBJ1-4 and V is TRBV2; D unresolved. The V gene lost 1 base and the J gene lost 0 bases, with 9 bases spanning the gap. Germline CDR1 and CDR2: SNHLY and FYNNEI. The length of the CDR3 is 16 residues. The CDR3 reads CASSEGTLSTNEKLFF. The CDR3 DNA sequence: TGTGCCAGCAGTGAAGGTACTCTTTCAACTAATGAAAAACTGTTTTTT.

The gene calls are TRBV7-3 and TRBJ2-5; D possibly corresponds to TRBD2 (6 bases). CDR3 length: 13 residues. Trimming left V 3 bases short and J 5 bases short, with 10 bases between. Germline-derived CDR1 and CDR2 are SGHTA and FQGTGA. CDR3 in DNA: TGTGCCAGCAGCTTTGGGACTTTGGAGACCCAGTACTTC. Translated, it gives CASSFGTLETQYF.

The chain combines TRBV13 with TRBJ2-1; 14 positions agree with TRBD2. Germline CDR1 and CDR2: PRHDT and FYEKMQ (reference sequence). The J segment lost 6 bases and the V segment lost 3 bases, leaving 4 bases of the junction unmatched. This CDR3 comprises 16 residues. In nucleotides, the CDR3 is TGTGCCAGCAGCTTCGTGACTAGCGGGAGGGGCAATGAGCAGTTCTTC. It yields the protein CASSFVTSGRGNEQFF.

The chain couples TRBV15 to TRBJ1-5; 11 positions match TRBD1. Germline V CDR1 and CDR2: LNHNV, YYDKDF (reference sequence). The CDR3 loop spans 15 amino acids. J was trimmed by 5 bases and V by 5 bases; bases with no gene match: 5. The chain's CDR3 is CATSVGTGGYQPQHF. The CDR3 DNA reads TGTGCCACCAGCGTCGGGACAGGGGGGTATCAGCCCCAGCATTTT.

The rearrangement joins TRBV6-2 or TRBV6-3 to TRBJ2-2; 12 bases line up with TRBD1. The V gene end was trimmed by 2 bases and the J gene end by 2 bases; junction bases not matched to a gene: 0. Germline lookup yields CDR1 MNHEY and CDR2 SVGEGT. The CDR3 totals 16 residues. The DNA for the CDR3 is TGTGCCAGCAGTTACGGGACAGGGGGCAACACCGGGGAGCTGTTTTTT. Translated, it gives CASSYGTGGNTGELFF.

The chain uses TRBV19 and TRBJ1-2; TRBD1 might be the D (5 bases). Trimming cost V 6 bases and J 5 bases, with 13 bases left between them. Germline-derived CDR1 and CDR2 are LNHDA and SQIVND (reference sequence). This CDR3 spans 13 amino acids. The CDR3 DNA reads TGTGCCAGTAGCTTCAGGGCTGATTATGGCTACACCTTC. It yields the protein CASSFRADYGYTF.

The chain links TRBV2 to TRBJ2-5; 9 bases map to TRBD2. Germline CDR1 and CDR2: SNHLY and FYNNEI. The J segment lost 4 bases and the V segment lost 7 bases, leaving 13 bases of the junction unmatched. This CDR3 contains 16 residues. The CDR3 nucleotides are TGTGCCAGCATCCGAACGGGACTAGCCAATACAGAGACCCAGTACTTC. Translating gives CASIRTGLANTETQYF.

J is TRBJ2-3 and V is TRBV7-9; 8 bases are shared with TRBD2. With 5 bases clipped from V and 13 bases from J, the junction kept 8 bases outside the gene matches. Germline CDR1 reads SEHNR; CDR2 reads FQNEAQ (reference sequence). This CDR3 comprises 12 residues. CDR3 sequence: CASSPSGSYKYF. The CDR3 DNA reads TGTGCCAGCAGCCCGAGCGGGAGTTATAAGTATTTT.

In this sample, this clone turned up once. The chain joins TRBV19 to TRBJ1-5; tentative D call: TRBD1 (5 bases). The germline V gene encodes CDR1 LNHDA and CDR2 SQIVND (reference sequence). Trimming left V 3 bases short and J 3 bases short, with 12 bases between. There are 15 residues in the CDR3. The CDR3 DNA follows: TGTGCCAGTAGTATCCCTCAGGGCTTCAATCAGCCCCAGCATTTT. Residues: CASSIPQGFNQPQHF.

The CDR3 reads CASSLGTGVTGELFF. The CDR3 nucleotides are TGTGCCAGCAGCTTAGGGACAGGGGTGACCGGGGAGCTGTTTTTT. The gene calls are TRBV7-2 and TRBJ2-2; TRBD1 matches 9 bases. Germline CDR1 reads SGHTA; CDR2 reads FQGNSA. Trimming at V came to 1 base and at J to 5 bases, leaving 2 bases not matched to a gene. The CDR3 totals 15 residues.

A few counts support this clone. The genes are TRBV2 and TRBJ2-7, with D perhaps TRBD2 (6 bases). CDR1 SNHLY and CDR2 FYNNEI come from the germline V gene. The V end was cut by 2 bases, the J end by 2 bases, with 10 bases between. This CDR3 is built from 14 residues. This CDR3 is CASSESGSPYEQYF. In DNA form, the CDR3 reads TGTGCCAGCAGTGAAAGCGGGTCTCCCTACGAGCAGTACTTC. Full variable domain (outside the CDR3, taken from reference TRBV2 and TRBJ2-7): EPEVTQTPSHQVTQMGQEVILRCVPISNHLYFYWYRQILGQKVEFLVSFYNNEISEKSEIFDDQFSVERPDGSNFTLKIRSTKLEDSAMYFCASSESGSPYEQYFGPGTRLTVT.

The chain recombines TRBV3-1 (or the pseudogene TRBV3-2) with TRBJ2-1; D gene unclear. Trimming cost V 2 bases and J 0 bases, with 5 bases left between them. Germline values: CDR1 LGHDT, CDR2 YNNKEL (reference sequence). The CDR3 loop spans 14 amino acids. DNA of the CDR3: TGTGCCAGCAGCCAATTTAACTCCTACAATGAGCAGTTCTTC. Amino acids: CASSQFNSYNEQFF.

This clone was seen a single time. This chain uses TRBV6-2 or TRBV6-3 with TRBJ1-1; D uncertain. CDR3 length: 14 amino acids. V lost 5 bases and J 3 bases, leaving 13 bases between the germline ends. Looked up from germline, CDR1 is MNHEY and CDR2 is SVGEGT. The CDR3 reads CASSRRPGDTEAFF. As DNA, the CDR3 is TGTGCCAGCAGTCGCAGACCCGGGGACACTGAAGCTTTCTTT.

The chain carries TRBV7-2 and TRBJ1-1; D is unclear. The CDR3 consists of 13 residues. Deletions cut 5 bases from V and 7 bases from J, with 14 bases between. From germline, CDR1 is SGHTA and CDR2 FQGNSA. The chain's CDR3 is CASSPYVVDEAFF. In DNA form, the CDR3 reads TGTGCCAGCAGCCCCTACGTCGTTGATGAAGCTTTCTTT.

Here the CDR3 reads CAWSRDRHTIYF. For the CDR3, the DNA is TGTGCCTGGAGTAGGGACAGGCACACCATATATTTT. The chain employs TRBV30 and TRBJ1-3, with 8 bases lining up with TRBD1. The CDR3 sequence is 12 residues long. The V segment lost 2 bases and the J segment 8 bases; nucleotides outside the gene matches: 2. Looked up from germline, CDR1 is GTSNPN and CDR2 is SVGIG (reference sequence). Full variable domain (outside the CDR3, taken from reference TRBV30 and TRBJ1-3): SQTIHQWPATLVQPVGSPLSLECTVEGTSNPNLYWYRQAAGRGLQLLFYSVGIGQISSEVPQNLSASRPQDRQFILSSKKLLLSDSGFYLCAWSRDRHTIYFGEGSWLTVV.

The table lists this clone with a few counts. V usage is TRBV5-1 and J usage is TRBJ2-7; TRBD1 might be the D (5 bases). The germline V and J ends were trimmed by 4 bases and 3 bases, with 8 bases remaining between them. From germline, CDR1 is SGHRS and CDR2 YFSETQ. The CDR3 sequence is 12 residues long. In DNA form, the CDR3 reads TGCGCCAGCAGCAGTGACAGCTACGAGCAGTACTTC. Protein: CASSSDSYEQYF.

The chain uses TRBV30 and TRBJ2-3, with D unclear. Germline assignment: CDR1 GTSNPN and CDR2 SVGIG (reference sequence). This CDR3 has 12 amino acids. The V end was cut by 2 bases, the J end by 3 bases, with 6 bases between. DNA for the CDR3: TGTGCCTGGAGTCAGAATACAGATACGCAGTATTTT. It codes for CAWSQNTDTQYF.

The chain couples TRBV7-6 to TRBJ2-1, with D maybe TRBD2 (6 bases). The CDR3 is 13 amino acids. The germline V gene encodes CDR1 SGHVS and CDR2 FNYEAQ. V lost 1 base, J lost 5 bases, and 6 bases lay in between. CDR3 amino acids: CASSLGTNNEQFF. The CDR3 DNA reads as TGTGCCAGCAGCTTAGGGACTAACAATGAGCAGTTCTTC.

In its sample, this clone was seen once. V gene TRBV4-3 combines with J gene TRBJ1-2, with a weak D call TRBD1 (6 bases). The V gene lost 0 bases and the J gene lost 5 bases, with 10 bases spanning the gap. CDR3 length: 14 amino acids. Per germline, CDR1 LGHNA and CDR2 YSLEER. CDR3 region: CASSQESDSYGYTF. CDR3 nucleotide sequence: TGCGCCAGCAGCCAAGAATCGGACAGTTATGGCTACACCTTC.

The rearrangement links TRBV28 to TRBJ1-1; 7 bases are shared with TRBD1. The CDR3 sequence is 15 residues long. The junction had 3 bases not matched to a gene; V was cut back by 2 bases and J by 0 bases. Germline V gene data show CDR1 as MDHEN and CDR2 as SYDVKM. The CDR3, as DNA: TGTGCCAGCAGTTTAGGGACAGAAGTGAACACTGAAGCTTTCTTT. Amino acid sequence: CASSLGTEVNTEAFF.

The gene calls are TRBV18 and TRBJ2-7; weak D call: TRBD2 (7 bases). Germline lookup yields CDR1 KGHSH and CDR2 LQKENI. With 2 bases removed from V and 3 bases from J, the gap between germline ends came to 17 bases. CDR3 length equals 16 residues. The CDR3 sequence is CASSPRGGNGGYEQYF. The CDR3 nucleotides are TGTGCCAGCTCACCAAGGGGGGGTAATGGGGGCTACGAGCAGTACTTC.

V usage is TRBV4-2 and J usage is TRBJ1-6; perhaps TRBD1 as D (5 bases). CDR1 and CDR2 from the germline V gene are LGHNA and YNFKEQ. V lost 2 bases to trimming and J lost 4 bases, with 12 bases between them. CDR3 length equals 16 residues. CDR3 loop: CASSQQGTEYNSPLHF. CDR3 bases: TGTGCCAGCAGCCAACAGGGAACGGAGTATAATTCACCCCTCCACTTT.

The genes are TRBV28 and TRBJ2-1, with D perhaps TRBD2 (5 bases). V gave up 4 bases and J gave up 2 bases, with 18 bases separating them. This CDR3 is 17 amino acids long. Germline CDR1 and CDR2: MDHEN and SYDVKM. The CDR3: CASSSEGVGWAYNEQFF. The CDR3 DNA is TGTGCCAGCAGTTCAGAGGGAGTGGGTTGGGCCTACAATGAGCAGTTCTTC.

The gene calls are TRBV15 and TRBJ2-7; D unresolved. CDR3 length: 15 residues. The germline CDR1 and CDR2 sequences are LNHNV and YYDKDF (reference sequence). The germline V and J ends were trimmed by 0 bases and 5 bases, with 14 bases remaining between them. CDR3: CATSRDPGSLNEQYF. In nucleotides, the CDR3 is TGTGCCACCAGCAGAGATCCCGGGTCCTTGAACGAGCAGTACTTC.

The gene calls are TRBV28 and TRBJ2-7; 8 bases match TRBD2. This CDR3 comprises 15 residues. Looked up from germline, CDR1 is MDHEN and CDR2 is SYDVKM. The trim removed 6 bases at V and 3 bases at J, leaving 10 bases unmatched. The CDR3: CASRTLTSAVYEQYF. DNA of the CDR3: TGTGCCAGCAGAACACTGACTAGCGCTGTCTACGAGCAGTACTTC. The whole variable domain, filled in from reference TRBV28 and TRBJ2-7, reads DVKVTQSSRYLVKRTGEKVFLECVQDMDHENMFWYRQDPGLGLRLIYFSYDVKMKEKGDIPEGYSVSREKKERFSLILESASTNQTSMYLCASRTLTSAVYEQYFGPGTRLTVT.

The genes are TRBV5-1 and TRBJ1-1; 7 bases line up with TRBD1. CDR1 and CDR2 (germline): SGHRS, YFSETQ. J gave up 2 bases and V 7 bases, and 8 bases lay outside the gene matches. This CDR3 comprises 14 residues. CDR3 nucleotide sequence: TGCGCCAGCTCCAAAGACAGGGTAAACACTGAAGCTTTCTTT. Translating it yields CASSKDRVNTEAFF.

This rearrangement joins TRBV4-1 to TRBJ1-6, with 7 bases identical to TRBD1. The CDR3 is made up of 17 amino acids. Germline-derived CDR1 and CDR2 are MGHRA and YSYEKL. V lost 0 bases to trimming and J lost 3 bases; unmatched junction nucleotides: 5. The CDR3 loop is CASSQDRGQSYNSPLHF. The CDR3 coding sequence is TGCGCCAGCAGCCAAGATAGGGGACAGAGCTATAATTCACCCCTCCACTTT.